This T cell receptor beta chain was found in a study of T-cell memory formation after mild COVID-19. Study background: Each donor largely had its own TCR clusters. Broader study findings: CD4+ clones that contracted lay mainly in CM and EM; CD8+ ones lay in EMRA. Pre-infection memory carried some responding clones, suggesting that cross-reactive memory joined. Later expanders leaned toward CD4+, whereas clones contracting from day 15 to 85 were balanced CD4/CD8.

As to this clonotype: Its antigen is not identified.

CDR3 length: 16 amino acids. CDR1 and CDR2 from the germline V gene are SGHRS and YFSETQ. Trimming took 2 bases from V and 1 from J, leaving 15 bases between them. TCRdb recomputed calls from the 5' RACE reads with MiXCR, one row per CDR3 protein. The sample yields roughly 400,000 distinct CDR3 sequences, under 20% seen once. Sequences were obtained from PBMCs or a T cell subset sorted from them (not recorded which). The chain uses TRBV5-1 and TRBJ1-1; D gene ambiguous. This sequence was found in a man aged 18 to 35 who had mild COVID-19 (a few samples of this study predate the infection). Cell type and time point are not known. The CDR3 loop reads CASSFGPSASNTEAFF. The CDR3 DNA follows: TGCGCCAGCAGCTTCGGCCCATCAGCCTCGAACACTGAAGCTTTCTTT.